The 31 T cell receptor beta chains below all came from one sample that was sequenced in a study of Ad26.COV2.S vaccination and SARS-CoV-2 variants (dated by TCRdb to about 2021). According to the study, the label for this sample's treatment or condition signals: about 20 received Ad26.COV2.S at low or high dose, single or two shots; five or six received placebo; per-sample allocation not given. For vaccine and placebo recipients, the sequenced repertoires came from samples collected on day 63 after the first injection. Library preparation used the immunoSEQ multiplex PCR assay. TCRdb's version of the immuneACCESS table is confined to in-frame rearrangements and falls short of the full clone set. An unresolved V gene accounts for under half of the shortfall where checked; the remainder is of unknown origin. In all, the sample holds some 480,000 clones, and 87% of those were seen once. The leading ten clones occupy about 13% of the sample.

The sequenced sample was peripheral blood, obtained in a trial of Ad26.COV2.S vaccine versus placebo. The receptor source for this set is a person between 18 and 65 years old who received the Ad26.COV2.S COVID-19 vaccine or a placebo.

This clone occurred once. The rearrangement joins TRBV14 to TRBJ2-7; D is unclear. Germline loops: CDR1 SGHDN, CDR2 FVKESK. The CDR3 is 14 amino acids. V was trimmed by 3 bases and J by 4 bases, leaving 13 bases between them. In DNA, the CDR3 is TGTGCCAGCAGCCATATAGTGGTTTCTTACGAGCAGTACTTC. Amino acid sequence: CASSHIVVSYEQYF. The whole variable domain, filled in from reference TRBV14 and TRBJ2-7, reads EAGVTQFPSHSVIEKGQTVTLRCDPISGHDNLYWYRRVMGKEIKFLLHFVKESKQDESGMPNNRFLAERTGGTYSTLKVQPAELEDSGVYFCASSHIVVSYEQYFGPGTRLTVT.

The rearrangement links TRBV19 to TRBJ2-1; possibly TRBD1 for D (5 bases). V lost 3 bases, J lost 1 base, and 10 bases lay in between. CDR1 is LNHDA, CDR2 SQIVND, per germline (reference sequence). The CDR3 is made up of 15 amino acids. The DNA for the CDR3 is TGTGCCAGTAGTATGGAAGGGGCTTCCTACAATGAGCAGTTCTTC. As protein: CASSMEGASYNEQFF.

The chain uses TRBV10-3 and TRBJ2-7; TRBD1 is a possible D gene (6 bases). V dropped 0 bases and J dropped 6 bases, with 9 bases sitting between them. This CDR3 has 13 amino acids. Germline-derived CDR1 and CDR2 are ENHRY and SYGVKD. This CDR3 is CAISESHRAEQYF. The CDR3, as DNA: TGTGCCATCAGTGAGTCCCACAGGGCCGAGCAGTACTTC.

V and J are TRBV6-1 and TRBJ1-5, with D possibly TRBD1 on 6 matching bases. Germline V lookup: CDR1 MNHNS, CDR2 SASEGT. The CDR3 consists of 15 residues. V gave up 1 base and J gave up 9 bases, with 16 bases separating them. The CDR3 DNA follows: TGTGCCAGCAGTGAAGGAGGTCAGCGGGGGCGGCCCCAGCATTTT. Protein product: CASSEGGQRGRPQHF.

The chain is built from TRBV19 and TRBJ2-7; 11 bases align to TRBD2. CDR3 size: 18 residues. The ends lost 4 bases at V and 2 bases at J; junction bases unmatched: 13. Per the germline V gene, CDR1 is LNHDA and CDR2 is SQIVND (reference sequence). Here the CDR3 reads CASSTWDAASGRTYEQYF. In nucleotides, the CDR3 is TGTGCCAGTAGTACATGGGATGCGGCTAGCGGGAGGACCTACGAGCAGTACTTC.

The V and J genes are TRBV19 and TRBJ1-1; 8 positions agree with TRBD1. Germline lookup yields CDR1 LNHDA and CDR2 SQIVND (reference sequence). Unmatched junction bases numbered 7, after V lost 5 bases and J lost 2 bases. The CDR3 contains 15 residues. CDR3 sequence: CASSGRTGRNTEAFF. The CDR3 bases are TGTGCCAGTAGTGGCCGGACAGGGAGAAACACTGAAGCTTTCTTT.

This chain connects TRBV28 to TRBJ2-1; the match to TRBD2 covers 7 bases. Unmatched junction bases numbered 7, after V lost 0 bases and J lost 8 bases. This CDR3 has 15 residues. Germline V gene lookup returns CDR1 MDHEN and CDR2 SYDVKM. CDR3 coding DNA: TGTGCCAGCAGTTTATGGGGTAGCGGGCTACATGAGCAGTTCTTC. Translating gives CASSLWGSGLHEQFF.

V gene TRBV5-6 combines with J gene TRBJ1-2, with TRBD1 matching over 7 bases. Germline CDR1 reads SGHDT; CDR2 reads YYEEEE. Unmatched junction bases numbered 14, after V lost 5 bases and J lost 7 bases. The CDR3 is 15 residues long. The chain's CDR3 is CASRNTGVPMSGYTF. The CDR3 nucleotides are TGTGCCAGCAGGAATACAGGGGTGCCCATGAGTGGCTACACCTTC.

This chain links TRBV6-4 with TRBJ2-2, with 13 positions matching TRBD2. The CDR3 is 19 amino acids. The ends lost 4 bases at V and 1 base at J; junction bases unmatched: 9. Germline loops: CDR1 MRHNA, CDR2 SNTAGT. CDR3 in DNA: TGTGCCAGCAGTGCCCGGCCACTAGCGGGGGGGATGAACACCGGGGAGCTGTTTTTT. Residues: CASSARPLAGGMNTGELFF.

This clone was observed once. The chain has TRBV9 and TRBJ2-7; D is possibly TRBD1 or TRBD2 (6 bases each). V lost 4 bases and J 2 bases, leaving 13 bases between the germline ends. This CDR3 comprises 14 residues. In germline, CDR1 is SGDLS, CDR2 YYNGEE. The CDR3 region is CASSPGAPTYEQYF. DNA of the CDR3: TGTGCCAGCAGCCCGGGGGCACCCACCTACGAGCAGTACTTC.

The genes are TRBV18 and TRBJ2-1; the D gene is possibly TRBD2 (6 bases). This CDR3 region has 16 residues. The germline V gene has CDR1 KGHSH and CDR2 LQKENI. V was cut by 1 base and J by 3 bases, with 13 bases left in between. CDR3 sequence: CASSPQVAAVYNEQFF. CDR3 nucleotides: TGTGCCAGCTCACCACAGGTAGCGGCAGTCTACAATGAGCAGTTCTTC.

This rearrangement joins TRBV9 to TRBJ2-4; 13 nucleotides agree with TRBD2. With V trimmed by 2 bases and J by 1 base, 6 bases remained unmatched. Germline V CDR1 and CDR2: SGDLS, YYNGEE. The CDR3 is 18 amino acids. The chain's CDR3 is CASSVGLAGSRAKNIQYF. In nucleotides, the CDR3 is TGTGCCAGCAGCGTGGGACTAGCGGGAAGTCGTGCCAAAAACATTCAGTACTTC. Based on the CDR3 plus reference TRBV9 and TRBJ2-4, the full variable domain is DSGVTQTPKHLITATGQRVTLRCSPRSGDLSVYWYQQSLDQGLQFLIQYYNGEERAKGNILERFSAQQFPDLHSELNLSSLELGDSALYFCASSVGLAGSRAKNIQYFGAGTRLSVL.

This chain connects TRBV19 to TRBJ1-2; TRBD1 aligns across 8 bases. The CDR3 has 17 residues. Germline CDR1 LNHDA, CDR2 SQIVND (reference sequence). V dropped 1 base and J dropped 2; count of bases not matched to a gene: 9. The CDR3 reads CASSIADRGAGNYGYTF. The CDR3 nucleotides are TGTGCCAGTAGTATAGCAGACAGGGGAGCCGGCAACTATGGCTACACCTTC.

The J gene is TRBJ2-7, the V gene TRBV5-4; 7 nucleotides match TRBD2. Trimming took 3 bases from V and 5 from J; bases not matched to a gene: 8. Germline V gene sequence: CDR1 SGHNT, CDR2 YYREEE (reference sequence). The CDR3 runs to 14 residues. Written as DNA, the CDR3 is TGTGCCAGCAGCTCGGGACTACTGGATAACGAGCAGTACTTC. Its protein product is CASSSGLLDNEQYF.

The V call is TRBV5-4, the J call TRBJ2-2; TRBD1 agrees at 12 bases. CDR1 and CDR2 (germline): SGHNT, YYREEE (reference sequence). V dropped 4 bases and J dropped 7; count of bases not matched to a gene: 11. CDR3 length: 17 residues. The CDR3 DNA reads TGTGCCAGCAGCCCACGGAGGGGACAGGGGGCGGTCGGGGAGCTGTTTTTT. This encodes CASSPRRGQGAVGELFF.

The genes are TRBV9 and TRBJ1-3; D gene unclear. The CDR3 length is 16 residues. Germline CDR1 is SGDLS and CDR2 is YYNGEE. V was cut by 7 bases and J by 0 bases, with 17 bases left in between. CDR3 coding DNA: TGTGCCAGCGGTAAAACCAGCGGACCCTCTGGAAACACCATATATTTT. Residues: CASGKTSGPSGNTIYF.

A few counts support this clone. The chain joins TRBV3-1 (or the pseudogene TRBV3-2) to TRBJ1-1; D perhaps matches TRBD1 (6 bases). The CDR3 loop spans 12 amino acids. Germline V gene sequence: CDR1 LGHDT, CDR2 YNNKEL (reference sequence). Trimming left V 6 bases short and J 7 bases short, with 12 bases between. The CDR3 protein is CASSRRGYEAFF. In nucleotides, the CDR3 is TGTGCCAGCAGTCGTAGGGGGTATGAAGCTTTCTTT.

The gene calls are TRBV19 and TRBJ1-4, with no clear D. Per the germline V gene, CDR1 is LNHDA and CDR2 is SQIVND (reference sequence). V lost 0 bases and J 7 bases, leaving 18 bases between the germline ends. This CDR3 is 17 amino acids long. CDR3: CASSIDTHSRGGEKLFF. As DNA, the CDR3 is TGTGCCAGTAGTATAGACACTCACTCCCGAGGCGGTGAAAAACTGTTTTTT.

This rearrangement joins TRBV30 to TRBJ2-6; TRBD1 matches 7 bases. J gave up 2 bases and V 0 bases, and 1 base lay outside the gene matches. In germline, CDR1 is GTSNPN, CDR2 SVGIG (reference sequence). The CDR3 is 15 amino acids. The CDR3: CAWSVQGAGANVLTF. CDR3 coding DNA: TGTGCCTGGAGTGTCCAGGGGGCTGGGGCCAACGTCCTGACTTTC.

CDR3 nucleotide sequence: TGTGCCAGCAGCCAAGAGACAGGGGCGAATTCACCCCTCCACTTT. Translated, it gives CASSQETGANSPLHF. The rearrangement uses TRBV4-2 and TRBJ1-6; the match to TRBD1 covers 8 bases. CDR3 size: 15 residues. Germline CDR1 and CDR2: LGHNA and YNFKEQ. V shed 0 bases and J 7 bases; nucleotides not matched to a gene: 2.

The chain carries TRBV5-6 and TRBJ1-1, with 10 bases lining up with TRBD1. The CDR3 sequence is 15 residues long. The germline gives CDR1 SGHDT, CDR2 YYEEEE. J lost 4 bases, V lost 4 bases, and 7 bases had no gene match. For the CDR3, the DNA is TGTGCCAGCAGCACCTCCTGGACAGGGGGCACTGAAGCTTTCTTT. Its protein is CASSTSWTGGTEAFF.

The rearrangement uses TRBV24-1 and TRBJ2-1; no clear D. Trimming shortened V by 4 bases and J by 10 bases, and 10 bases separated the two germline ends. There are 12 residues in the CDR3. Germline V gives CDR1 KGHDR, CDR2 SFDVKD. DNA for the CDR3: TGTGCCACCAGTGAGAACCGGTGGGAGCAGTTCTTC. It codes for CATSENRWEQFF.

This CDR3 reads CASSWDKNEKLFF. CDR3 nucleotide sequence: TGTGCCAGCAGTTGGGATAAGAATGAAAAACTGTTTTTT. J is TRBJ1-4 and V is TRBV6-2 or TRBV6-3; D is ambiguous. V was pared by 4 bases and J by 5 bases, with 8 bases between. Per the germline V gene, CDR1 is MNHEY and CDR2 is SVGEGT. CDR3 length: 13 amino acids.

The chain combines TRBV30 with TRBJ1-1; D remains ambiguous. The germline V gene encodes CDR1 GTSNPN and CDR2 SVGIG (reference sequence). V lost 2 bases, J lost 4 bases, and 8 bases lay in between. The CDR3 length is 12 residues. The CDR3 here is CAWSPHTTEAFF. Here the CDR3 DNA reads TGTGCCTGGAGTCCCCATACCACTGAAGCTTTCTTT. Filled out from reference TRBV30 and TRBJ1-1, the complete variable domain reads SQTIHQWPATLVQPVGSPLSLECTVEGTSNPNLYWYRQAAGRGLQLLFYSVGIGQISSEVPQNLSASRPQDRQFILSSKKLLLSDSGFYLCAWSPHTTEAFFGQGTRLTVV.

The genes are TRBV7-3 and TRBJ1-1, with a possible D match to TRBD1 (6 bases). Per the germline V gene, CDR1 is SGHTA and CDR2 is FQGTGA. Trimming took off 6 bases at V and 5 bases at J, with 13 bases between the two ends. There are 13 residues in the CDR3. The CDR3 DNA reads TGTGCCAGCAGAACCAGGGGAGAGACTGAAGCTTTCTTT. Translating gives CASRTRGETEAFF.

The chain links TRBV5-4 to TRBJ2-4; 10 bases are shared with TRBD2. Looked up from germline, CDR1 is SGHNT and CDR2 is YYREEE (reference sequence). This CDR3 is built from 15 residues. The ends lost 9 bases at V and 0 bases at J; junction bases unmatched: 6. The CDR3 nucleotides read TGTGCCATGACCGGGACTAGCGAAGCCAAAAACATTCAGTACTTC. It yields the protein CAMTGTSEAKNIQYF.

The sample holds a few counts of this clone. The gene calls are TRBV5-5 and TRBJ2-5; TRBD2 matches at 7 bases. This CDR3 has 20 amino acids. Germline V lookup: CDR1 SGHKS, CDR2 YYEKEE (reference sequence). After removal of 4 bases from V and 2 bases from J, the junction contained 23 bases not matched to a gene. CDR3 residues: CASSPLGWAGAATIQETQYF. DNA for the CDR3: TGTGCCAGCAGCCCCCTGGGTTGGGCGGGAGCCGCAACGATTCAAGAGACCCAGTACTTC.

CDR3: CASEMDTQYF. The CDR3, as DNA: TGTGCCAGCGAAATGGATACGCAGTATTTT. This chain joins TRBV6-6 and TRBJ2-3, with unresolved D. CDR1 and CDR2 from the germline V gene are MNHNY and SVGAGI (reference sequence). CDR3 length equals 10 residues. The ends were cut back, 8 bases at V and 6 bases at J, with 6 bases in the middle.

This clone has just a few counts. The CDR3 is CASSKARGILNTGELFF. In nucleotides, the CDR3 is TGTGCCAGCAGCAAAGCTAGGGGGATCCTGAACACCGGGGAGCTGTTTTTT. The V and J genes are TRBV21-1 and TRBJ2-2; the table's D call of TRBD1 was not tested on the DNA. TRBV21-1 is annotated as a pseudogene. This CDR3 is built from 17 residues.

The chain carries TRBV4-2 and TRBJ2-7, with TRBD1 as a possible D gene (5 bases). The V gene lost 4 bases and the J gene lost 0 bases, with 10 bases spanning the gap. This CDR3 region has 14 residues. Germline CDR1 and CDR2: LGHNA and YNFKEQ. The CDR3 region is CASSLGLNSYEQYF. In nucleotides, the CDR3 is TGTGCCAGCAGCCTGGGGCTAAACTCCTACGAGCAGTACTTC.

The chain joins TRBV30 to TRBJ1-1; 8 positions agree with TRBD1. The V and J ends lost 3 bases and 5 bases, in that order; junction bases with no gene match: 11. In germline, CDR1 is GTSNPN, CDR2 SVGIG (reference sequence). The CDR3 is 15 amino acids. The CDR3: CAWRRDRRLWTEAFF. The CDR3 region has the DNA TGTGCCTGGAGACGGGACAGGAGGCTATGGACTGAAGCTTTCTTT.